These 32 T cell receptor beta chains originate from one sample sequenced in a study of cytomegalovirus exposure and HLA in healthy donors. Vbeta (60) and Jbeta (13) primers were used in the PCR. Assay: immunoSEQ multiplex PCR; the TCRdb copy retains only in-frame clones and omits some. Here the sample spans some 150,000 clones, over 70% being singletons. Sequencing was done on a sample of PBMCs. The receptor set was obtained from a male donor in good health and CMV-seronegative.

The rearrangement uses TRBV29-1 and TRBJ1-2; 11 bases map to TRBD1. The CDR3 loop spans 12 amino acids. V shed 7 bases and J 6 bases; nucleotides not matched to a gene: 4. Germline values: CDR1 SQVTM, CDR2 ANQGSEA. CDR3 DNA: TGCAGCGCTGGGACAGGGGGAGATGGCTACACCTTC. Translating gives CSAGTGGDGYTF.

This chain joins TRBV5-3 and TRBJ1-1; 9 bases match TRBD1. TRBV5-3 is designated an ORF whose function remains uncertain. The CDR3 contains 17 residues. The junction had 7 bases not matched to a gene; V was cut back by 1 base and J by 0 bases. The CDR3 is CARSLWDRAFLNTEAFF. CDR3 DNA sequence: TGTGCCAGAAGCTTGTGGGACAGGGCATTCCTGAACACTGAAGCTTTCTTT.

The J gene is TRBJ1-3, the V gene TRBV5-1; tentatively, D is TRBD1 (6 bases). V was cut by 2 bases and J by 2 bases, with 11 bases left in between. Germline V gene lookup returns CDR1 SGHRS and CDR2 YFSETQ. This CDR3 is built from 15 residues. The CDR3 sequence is CASSLQGDPGNTIYF. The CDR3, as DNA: TGCGCCAGCAGCTTACAGGGAGACCCTGGAAACACCATATATTTT.

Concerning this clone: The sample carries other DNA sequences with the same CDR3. CDR3 sequence (DNA): TGTGCCAGCAGTAAGGGGACAGGGGACGACGCTTTCTTT. Its protein is CASSKGTGDDAFF. The V and J genes are TRBV7-2 and TRBJ1-1; 10 nucleotides line up with TRBD1. Germline CDR1 is SGHTA and CDR2 is FQGNSA. V lost 6 bases to trimming and J lost 11 bases; unmatched junction nucleotides: 9. The CDR3 spans 13 residues.

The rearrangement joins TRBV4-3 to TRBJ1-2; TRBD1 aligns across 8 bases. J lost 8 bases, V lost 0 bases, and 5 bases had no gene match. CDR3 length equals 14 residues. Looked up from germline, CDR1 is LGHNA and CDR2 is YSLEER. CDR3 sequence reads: CASSQDRTGNGYTF. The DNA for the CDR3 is TGCGCCAGCAGCCAAGATAGGACAGGGAACGGCTACACCTTC.

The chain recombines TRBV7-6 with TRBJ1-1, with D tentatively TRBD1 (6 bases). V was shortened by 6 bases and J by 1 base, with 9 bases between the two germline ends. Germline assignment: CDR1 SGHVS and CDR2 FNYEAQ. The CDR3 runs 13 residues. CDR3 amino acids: CASRRQENTEAFF. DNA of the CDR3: TGTGCCAGCAGACGACAGGAGAACACTGAAGCTTTCTTT.

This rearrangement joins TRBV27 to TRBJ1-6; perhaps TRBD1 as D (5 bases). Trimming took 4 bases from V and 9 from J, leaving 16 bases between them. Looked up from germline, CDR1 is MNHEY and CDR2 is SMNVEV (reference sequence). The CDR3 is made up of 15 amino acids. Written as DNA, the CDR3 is TGTGCCAGCAGTTCCTCACAGGTCTTCGGTTCACCCCTCCACTTT. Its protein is CASSSSQVFGSPLHF.

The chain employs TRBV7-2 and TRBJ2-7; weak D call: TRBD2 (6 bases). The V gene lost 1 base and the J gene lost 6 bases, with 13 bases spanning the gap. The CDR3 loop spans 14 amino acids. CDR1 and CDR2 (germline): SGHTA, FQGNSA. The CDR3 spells CASSLEGTALEQYF. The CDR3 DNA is TGTGCCAGCAGCTTAGAAGGGACTGCACTCGAGCAGTACTTC. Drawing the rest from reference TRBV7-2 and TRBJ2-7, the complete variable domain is GAGVSQSPSNKVTEKGKDVELRCDPISGHTALYWYRQSLGQGLEFLIYFQGNSAPDKSGLPSDRFSAERTGGSVSTLTIQRTQQEDSAVYLCASSLEGTALEQYFGPGTRLTVT.

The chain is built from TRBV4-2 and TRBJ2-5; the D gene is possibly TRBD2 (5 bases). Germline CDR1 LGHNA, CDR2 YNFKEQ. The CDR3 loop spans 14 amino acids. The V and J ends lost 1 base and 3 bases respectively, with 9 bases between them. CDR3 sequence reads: CASSQGLREETQYF. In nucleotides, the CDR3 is TGTGCCAGCAGCCAAGGACTAAGGGAAGAGACCCAGTACTTC.

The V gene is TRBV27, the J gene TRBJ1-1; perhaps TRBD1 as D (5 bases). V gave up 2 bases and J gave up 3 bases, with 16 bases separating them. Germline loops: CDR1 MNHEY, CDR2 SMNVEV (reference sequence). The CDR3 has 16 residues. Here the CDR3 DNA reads TGTGCCAGCAGTTTAGGGGCCTCACGGAGGGACACTGAAGCTTTCTTT. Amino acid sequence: CASSLGASRRDTEAFF.

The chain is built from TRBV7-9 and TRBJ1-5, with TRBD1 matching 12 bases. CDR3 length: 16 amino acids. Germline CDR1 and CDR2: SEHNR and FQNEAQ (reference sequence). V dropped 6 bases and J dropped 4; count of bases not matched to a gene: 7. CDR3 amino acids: CASSLGTGGENQPQHF. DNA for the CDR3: TGTGCCAGCAGTCTCGGGACAGGGGGCGAGAATCAGCCCCAGCATTTT.

The DNA of the CDR3 is TGTGCCAGCCGGACAGGGGGCATAGGCAATCAGCCCCAGCATTTT. Protein product: CASRTGGIGNQPQHF. The rearrangement uses TRBV6-5 and TRBJ1-5; 11 bases map to TRBD1. The V segment lost 8 bases and the J segment 2 bases; nucleotides outside the gene matches: 5. The CDR3 is made up of 15 amino acids. Germline CDR1 MNHEY, CDR2 SVGAGI.

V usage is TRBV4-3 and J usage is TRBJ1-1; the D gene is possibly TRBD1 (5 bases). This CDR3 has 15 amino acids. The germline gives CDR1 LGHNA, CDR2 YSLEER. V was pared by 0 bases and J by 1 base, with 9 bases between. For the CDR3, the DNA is TGCGCCAGCAGCCAAGAAGGGCAGGGGAACACTGAAGCTTTCTTT. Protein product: CASSQEGQGNTEAFF.

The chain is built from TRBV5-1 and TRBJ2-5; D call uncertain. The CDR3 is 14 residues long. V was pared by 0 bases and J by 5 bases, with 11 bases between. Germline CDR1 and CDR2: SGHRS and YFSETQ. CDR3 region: CASSLGQVEETQYF. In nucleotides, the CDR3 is TGCGCCAGCAGCTTGGGGCAGGTCGAGGAGACCCAGTACTTC.

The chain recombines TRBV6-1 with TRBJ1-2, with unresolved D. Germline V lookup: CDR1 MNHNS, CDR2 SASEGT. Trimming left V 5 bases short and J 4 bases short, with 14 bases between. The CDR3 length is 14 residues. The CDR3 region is CASSTPQNFYGYTF. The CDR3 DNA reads TGTGCCAGCAGTACCCCTCAGAATTTCTATGGCTACACCTTC.

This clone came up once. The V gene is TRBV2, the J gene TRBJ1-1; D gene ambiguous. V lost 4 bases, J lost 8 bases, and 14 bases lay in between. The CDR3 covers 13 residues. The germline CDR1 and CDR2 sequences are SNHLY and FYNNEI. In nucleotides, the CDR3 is TGTGCCAGCAGTGCGGAGGGCGAGGCCGAAGCTTTCTTT. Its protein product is CASSAEGEAEAFF.

The CDR3 region is CASSDWTGPNYGYTF. In DNA, the CDR3 is TGTGCCAGCAGTGATTGGACAGGGCCTAACTATGGCTACACCTTC. The chain couples TRBV6-1 to TRBJ1-2, with 8 bases lining up with TRBD1. V shed 3 bases and J 0 bases; nucleotides not matched to a gene: 3. The CDR3 consists of 15 residues. The germline V gene encodes CDR1 MNHNS and CDR2 SASEGT.

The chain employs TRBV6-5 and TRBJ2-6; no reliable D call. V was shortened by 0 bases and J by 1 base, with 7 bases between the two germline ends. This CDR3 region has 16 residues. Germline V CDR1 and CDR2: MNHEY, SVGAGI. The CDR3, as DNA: TGTGCCAGCAGTTACTCGTCTCAGTCTGGGGCCAACGTCCTGACTTTC. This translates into CASSYSSQSGANVLTF.

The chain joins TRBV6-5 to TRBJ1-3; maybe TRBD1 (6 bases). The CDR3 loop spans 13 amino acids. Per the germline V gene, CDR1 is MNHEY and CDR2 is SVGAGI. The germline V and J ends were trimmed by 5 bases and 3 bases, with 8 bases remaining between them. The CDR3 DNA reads TGTGCCAGCAGTAGGACAGTTGGAAACACCATATATTTT. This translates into CASSRTVGNTIYF.

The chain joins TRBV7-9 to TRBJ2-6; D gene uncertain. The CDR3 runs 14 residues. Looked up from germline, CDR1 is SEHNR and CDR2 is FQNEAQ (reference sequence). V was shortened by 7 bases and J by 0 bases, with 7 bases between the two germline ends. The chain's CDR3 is CASNSYSGANVLTF. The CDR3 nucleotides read TGTGCCAGCAACTCCTACTCTGGGGCCAACGTCCTGACTTTC.

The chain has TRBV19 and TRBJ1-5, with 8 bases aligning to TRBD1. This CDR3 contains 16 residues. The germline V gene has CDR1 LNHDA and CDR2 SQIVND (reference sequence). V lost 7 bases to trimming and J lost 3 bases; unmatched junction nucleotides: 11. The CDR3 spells CASTFVGDRHNQPQHF. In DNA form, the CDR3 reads TGTGCCAGTACTTTCGTGGGGGACAGGCACAATCAGCCCCAGCATTTT.

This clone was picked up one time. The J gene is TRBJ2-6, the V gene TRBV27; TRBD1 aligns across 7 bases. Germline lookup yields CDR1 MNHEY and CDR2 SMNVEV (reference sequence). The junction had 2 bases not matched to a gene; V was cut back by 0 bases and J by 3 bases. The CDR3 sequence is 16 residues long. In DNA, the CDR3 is TGTGCCAGCAGTTTATCACAGGGGAGTGGGGCCAACGTCCTGACTTTC. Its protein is CASSLSQGSGANVLTF.

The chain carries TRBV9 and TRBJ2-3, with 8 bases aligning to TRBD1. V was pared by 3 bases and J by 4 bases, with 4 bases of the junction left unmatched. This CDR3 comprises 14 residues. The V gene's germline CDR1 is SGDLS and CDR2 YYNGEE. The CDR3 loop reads CASSAQGAADTQYF. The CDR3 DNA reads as TGTGCCAGCAGCGCCCAGGGGGCCGCAGATACGCAGTATTTT.

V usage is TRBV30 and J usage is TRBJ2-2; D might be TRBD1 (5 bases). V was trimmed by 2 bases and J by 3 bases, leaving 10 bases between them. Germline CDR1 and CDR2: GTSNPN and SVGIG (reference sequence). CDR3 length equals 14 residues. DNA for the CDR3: TGTGCCTGGAGTCAGGGATCGTACACCGGGGAGCTGTTTTTT. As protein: CAWSQGSYTGELFF.

CDR3 coding DNA: TGTGCCAGCAGTTATACAGGGGGGGGATATGGCTACACCTTC. This codes for CASSYTGGGYGYTF. V is TRBV7-2 and J is TRBJ1-2; 8 bases line up with TRBD1. CDR3 size: 14 residues. V shed 6 bases and J 5 bases; nucleotides not matched to a gene: 8. Germline V lookup: CDR1 SGHTA, CDR2 FQGNSA.

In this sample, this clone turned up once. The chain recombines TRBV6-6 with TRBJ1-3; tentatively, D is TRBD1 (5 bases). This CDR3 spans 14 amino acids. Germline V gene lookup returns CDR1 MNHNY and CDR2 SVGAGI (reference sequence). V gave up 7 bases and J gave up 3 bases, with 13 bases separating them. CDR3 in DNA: TGTGCCAGCATAGGACAAACAGGTGGAAACACCATATATTTT. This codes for CASIGQTGGNTIYF.

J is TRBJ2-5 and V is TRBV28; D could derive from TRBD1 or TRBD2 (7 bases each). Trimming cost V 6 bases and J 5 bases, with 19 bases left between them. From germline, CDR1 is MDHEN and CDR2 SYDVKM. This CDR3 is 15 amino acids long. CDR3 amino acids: CASRLQGKGGETQYF. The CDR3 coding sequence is TGTGCCAGCAGGTTACAGGGGAAGGGGGGGGAGACCCAGTACTTC.

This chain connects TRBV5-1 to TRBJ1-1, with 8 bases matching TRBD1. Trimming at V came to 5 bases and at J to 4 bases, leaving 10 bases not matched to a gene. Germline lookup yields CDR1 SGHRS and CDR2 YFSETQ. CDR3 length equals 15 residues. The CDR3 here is CASSTIGQGGTEAFF. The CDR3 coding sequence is TGCGCCAGCAGTACAATCGGACAGGGAGGCACTGAAGCTTTCTTT. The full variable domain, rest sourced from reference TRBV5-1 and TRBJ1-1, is KAGVTQTPRYLIKTRGQQVTLSCSPISGHRSVSWYQQTPGQGLQFLFEYFSETQRNKGNFPGRFSGRQFSNSRSEMNVSTLELGDSALYLCASSTIGQGGTEAFFGQGTRLTVV.

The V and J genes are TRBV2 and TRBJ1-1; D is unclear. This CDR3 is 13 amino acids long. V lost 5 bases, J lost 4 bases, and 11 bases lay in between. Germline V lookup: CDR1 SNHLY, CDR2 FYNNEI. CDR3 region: CASSLEEATEAFF. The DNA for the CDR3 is TGTGCCAGCAGTTTGGAGGAGGCCACTGAAGCTTTCTTT.

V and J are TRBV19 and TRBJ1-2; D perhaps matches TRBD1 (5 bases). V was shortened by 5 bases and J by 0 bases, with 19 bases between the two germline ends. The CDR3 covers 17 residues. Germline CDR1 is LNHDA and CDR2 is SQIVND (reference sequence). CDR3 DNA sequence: TGTGCCAGTAGTTCCCAGGGCGTATGGGCTGCTAACTATGGCTACACCTTC. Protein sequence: CASSSQGVWAANYGYTF.

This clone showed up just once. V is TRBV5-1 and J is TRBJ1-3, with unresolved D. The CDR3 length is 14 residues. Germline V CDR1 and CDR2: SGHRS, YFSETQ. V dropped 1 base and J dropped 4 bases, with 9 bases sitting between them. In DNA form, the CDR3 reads TGCGCCAGCAGCTTGCAGGATCCAGGAAACACCATATATTTT. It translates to CASSLQDPGNTIYF.

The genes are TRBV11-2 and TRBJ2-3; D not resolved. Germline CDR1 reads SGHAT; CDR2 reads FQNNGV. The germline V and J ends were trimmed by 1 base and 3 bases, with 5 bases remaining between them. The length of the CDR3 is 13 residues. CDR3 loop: CASSLGATDTQYF. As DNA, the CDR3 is TGTGCCAGCAGCTTAGGGGCTACAGATACGCAGTATTTT.